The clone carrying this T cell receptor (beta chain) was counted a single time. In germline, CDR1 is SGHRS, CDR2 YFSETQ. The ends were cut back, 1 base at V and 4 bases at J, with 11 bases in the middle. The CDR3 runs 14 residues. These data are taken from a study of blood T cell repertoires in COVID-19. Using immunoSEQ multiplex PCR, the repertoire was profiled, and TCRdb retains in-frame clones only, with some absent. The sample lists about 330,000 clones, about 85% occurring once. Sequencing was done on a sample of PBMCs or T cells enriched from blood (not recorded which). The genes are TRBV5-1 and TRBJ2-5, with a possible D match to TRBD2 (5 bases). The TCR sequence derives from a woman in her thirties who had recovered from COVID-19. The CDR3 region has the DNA TGCGCCAGCAGCTTGACCGGGGTAGGAGAGACCCAGTACTTC. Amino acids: CASSLTGVGETQYF.